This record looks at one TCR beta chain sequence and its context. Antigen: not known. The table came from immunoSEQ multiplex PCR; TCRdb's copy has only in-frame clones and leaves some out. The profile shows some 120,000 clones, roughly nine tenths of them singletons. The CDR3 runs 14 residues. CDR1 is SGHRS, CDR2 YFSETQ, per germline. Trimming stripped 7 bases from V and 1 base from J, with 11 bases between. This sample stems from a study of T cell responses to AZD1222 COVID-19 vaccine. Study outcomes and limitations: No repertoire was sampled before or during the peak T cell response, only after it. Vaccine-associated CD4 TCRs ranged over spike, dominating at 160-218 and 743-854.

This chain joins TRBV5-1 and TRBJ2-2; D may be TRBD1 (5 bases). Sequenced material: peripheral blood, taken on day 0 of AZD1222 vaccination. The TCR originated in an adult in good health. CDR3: CASGAAKNTGELFF. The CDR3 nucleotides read TGCGCCAGCGGGGCGGCCAAGAACACCGGGGAGCTGTTTTTT. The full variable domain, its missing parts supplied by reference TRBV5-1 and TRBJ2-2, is KAGVTQTPRYLIKTRGQQVTLSCSPISGHRSVSWYQQTPGQGLQFLFEYFSETQRNKGNFPGRFSGRQFSNSRSEMNVSTLELGDSALYLCASGAAKNTGELFFGEGSRLTVL.